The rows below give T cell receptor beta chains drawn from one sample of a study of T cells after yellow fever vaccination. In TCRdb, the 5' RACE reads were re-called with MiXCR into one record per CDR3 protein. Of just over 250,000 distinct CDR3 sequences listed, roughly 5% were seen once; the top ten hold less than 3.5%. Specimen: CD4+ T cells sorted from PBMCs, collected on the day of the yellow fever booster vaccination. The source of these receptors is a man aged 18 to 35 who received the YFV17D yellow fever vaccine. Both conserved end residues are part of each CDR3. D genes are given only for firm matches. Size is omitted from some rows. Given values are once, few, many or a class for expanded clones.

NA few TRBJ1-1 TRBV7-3 TGTGCCAGCAGCCCCCCCGGGGAGCTGAACACTGAAGCTTTCTTT CASSPPGELNTEAFF
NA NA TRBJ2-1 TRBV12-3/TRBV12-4 TGTGCCAGCAGTAGACTAGTTACCAACAATGAGCAGTTCTTC CASSRLVTNNEQFF
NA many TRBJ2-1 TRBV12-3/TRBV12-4 TGTGCCAGCACCGAAGGGCTGAATGAGCAGTTCTTC CASTEGLNEQFF
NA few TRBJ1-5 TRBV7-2 TGTGCCAGCAGCTTACGAGCTCAGCCCCAGCATTTT CASSLRAQPQHF
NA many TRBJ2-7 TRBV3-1 TGTGCCAGCAGCCGACGGAACGACTACGAGCAGTACTTC CASSRRNDYEQYF
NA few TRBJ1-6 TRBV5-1 TGCGCCAGCAGCTCAGAGGGTGGATCACCCCTCCACTTT CASSSEGGSPLHF
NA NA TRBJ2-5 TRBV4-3 TGCGCCAGCAGCCTAAGGCCTGGGGGGGGCGGAGGAGAGACCCAGTACTTC CASSLRPGGGGGETQYF
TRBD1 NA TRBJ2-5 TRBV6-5 TGTGCCAGCAGACTTACAGGGGAGAGGACCCAGTACTTC CASRLTGERTQYF
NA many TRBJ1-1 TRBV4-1 TGCGCCAGCAGCCAACCGACGGGGGGCACTGAAGCTTTCTTT CASSQPTGGTEAFF
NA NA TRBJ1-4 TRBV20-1 TGCAGTGCTAGAGTTGGTCGCAATGAAAAACTGTTTTTT CSARVGRNEKLFF
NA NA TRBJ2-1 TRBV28 TGTGCCAGCAGCCAAATCTGGACTGAGCAGTTCTTC CASSQIWTEQFF
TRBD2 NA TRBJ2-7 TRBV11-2 TGTGCCAGCAGCTTACTAGCGGGGGGCCTGGTTACCTACGAGCAGTACTTC CASSLLAGGLVTYEQYF
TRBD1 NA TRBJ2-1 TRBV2 TGTGCCAGCAGGAGAGGGGGCCTAGTGTGGAATGAGCAGTTCTTC CASRRGGLVWNEQFF
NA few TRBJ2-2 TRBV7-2 TGTGCCAGCAGCCCTGAGGGGCCCGGGGAGCTGTTTTTT CASSPEGPGELFF
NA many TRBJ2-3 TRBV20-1 TGCAGTGCTAGAGATTCCACTAGCACAGATACGCAGTATTTT CSARDSTSTDTQYF